The clone carrying this T cell receptor beta chain was counted once. Its antigen remains unknown. V was pared by 11 bases and J by 1 base, with 11 bases between. Per the germline V gene, CDR1 is SNHLY and CDR2 is FYNNEI. The CDR3 is 12 amino acids. The data originate from a study of CD8+ T cells in alopecia areata. Sequencing used cDNA as its template, made by extracting RNA and reverse transcribing it. Sequenced by immunoSEQ multiplex PCR; TCRdb stores in-frame clones only, minus some. Here the sample spans roughly 150,000 clones, more than 45% being singletons. The study's findings and limits: Whereas mice showed it more clearly, TCR sharing across patients was murkier, possibly because of HLA. It was lesional scalp, especially alopecia totalis/universalis, that showed higher clonality than normal scalp.

V gene TRBV2 combines with J gene TRBJ1-1; D is perhaps TRBD1 (5 bases). Sequencing used CD8+ T cells sorted from blood, obtained at week 0. The receptor was derived from a human donor with alopecia areata. CDR3 sequence reads: CAGRTGNTEAFF. The CDR3 region has the DNA TGTGCCGGGAGAACAGGGAACACTGAAGCTTTCTTT.